Listed below are T cell receptor beta chains from one sample, sequenced in a study of regulatory T cells in long-lasting Graves disease. TCRdb redid the calling of the multiplex PCR reads with MiXCR, one entry per CDR3 protein. Of around 450,000 distinct CDR3 sequences listed, about 22% are singletons. The sequences come from peripheral blood mononuclear cells (PBMCs), collected when the disease was refractory, from a patient treated with antithyroid drugs. The receptors were sampled from a female donor with Graves disease. CDR3s include the opening cysteine and the closing phenylalanine or tryptophan. Each record gives: J gene, V gene, D gene, clone size, CDR3 protein, CDR3 DNA. D genes are given only for firm matches. Clone sizes are given selectively: once, few, many, or a class where the clone is expanded.

>TRBJ2-1|TRBV12-3/TRBV12-4|TRBD2|.
CASRTGLAGGGEQFF
TGTGCCAGCAGGACGGGACTAGCGGGGGGAGGTGAGCAGTTCTTC
>TRBJ2-7|TRBV6-5|TRBD2|many
CASSWTSGGSTYEQYF
TGTGCCAGCAGTTGGACTAGCGGGGGGTCCACCTACGAGCAGTACTTC
>TRBJ2-2|TRBV6-2/TRBV6-3|.|many
CASSWHLNTGELFF
TGTGCCAGCAGTTGGCATTTGAACACCGGGGAGCTGTTTTTT
>TRBJ1-2|TRBV9|.|.
CASSVGESYGYTF
TGTGCCAGCAGCGTAGGAGAGAGCTATGGCTACACCTTC
>TRBJ2-5|TRBV18|TRBD2|.
CAGSPLPAGASGETQYF
TGTGCCGGCTCCCCCCTACCAGCGGGGGCCTCGGGGGAGACCCAGTACTTC
>TRBJ2-5|TRBV14|TRBD2|.
CASSDGLAETQYF
TGTGCCAGCAGCGACGGACTAGCTGAGACCCAGTACTTC
>TRBJ2-2|TRBV10-3|TRBD2|.
CAISSHPFSGSDTGELFF
TGTGCCATCAGTTCCCACCCCTTTAGCGGGAGCGACACCGGGGAGCTGTTTTTT
>TRBJ1-1|TRBV13|TRBD1|.
CASSSGTGSLRDTEAFF
TGTGCCAGCAGCTCCGGGACAGGAAGTCTAAGGGACACTGAAGCTTTCTTT
>TRBJ2-1|TRBV11-2|TRBD2|few
CTSSLGLAAYYNEQFF
TGTACCAGCAGCTTAGGACTAGCGGCTTATTACAATGAGCAGTTCTTC
>TRBJ2-5|TRBV9|.|.
CASSVTGRQETQYF
TGTGCCAGCAGCGTGACAGGGAGGCAAGAGACCCAGTACTTC
>TRBJ2-1|TRBV4-1|TRBD1|.
CASSQRVQWTGAYNEQFF
TGCGCCAGCAGCCAAAGGGTTCAGTGGACAGGGGCCTACAATGAGCAGTTCTTC
>TRBJ1-5|TRBV19|.|many
CASRGRVDRSNQPQHF
TGTGCCAGTCGAGGGAGGGTGGACAGAAGCAATCAGCCCCAGCATTTT
>TRBJ2-7|TRBV20-1|.|many
CSATRGRGRDEQYF
TGCAGTGCTACCCGGGGGAGGGGGCGCGACGAGCAGTACTTC
>TRBJ2-2|TRBV5-5|TRBD2|.
CASSSYSGGRSGELFF
TGTGCCAGCAGCTCTTATAGCGGGGGGCGCAGCGGGGAGCTGTTTTTT
>TRBJ2-1|TRBV12-3/TRBV12-4|.|.
CASVPGQHNEQFF
TGTGCCAGCGTCCCAGGGCAGCACAATGAGCAGTTCTTC
>TRBJ2-4|TRBV19|TRBD1|few
CASSAWDSQNIQYF
TGTGCCAGTAGTGCCTGGGACAGCCAAAACATTCAGTACTTC
>TRBJ2-7|TRBV6-1|.|.
CASSEAPPGAYEQYF
TGTGCCAGCAGTGAAGCCCCCCCAGGGGCCTACGAGCAGTACTTC
>TRBJ1-2|TRBV14|TRBD1|.
CASSQVATGGSGYTF
TGTGCCAGCAGCCAAGTAGCGACAGGGGGTTCTGGCTACACCTTC
>TRBJ2-7|TRBV12-3/TRBV12-4|.|many
CASSHTGYEQYF
TGTGCCAGCAGTCACACAGGGTACGAGCAGTACTTC
>TRBJ1-2|TRBV4-1|TRBD1|once
CASSQEGQGNFGYTF
TGCGCCAGCAGCCAAGAGGGACAGGGAAACTTTGGCTACACCTTC
>TRBJ1-2|TRBV11-3|.|many
CASSTQQGYGYTF
TGTGCCAGCAGCACCCAACAGGGCTATGGCTACACCTTC
>TRBJ2-7|TRBV7-6|TRBD1|.
CASSSDRGPSYEQYF
TGTGCCAGCAGCTCGGACAGGGGGCCTTCCTACGAGCAGTACTTC
>TRBJ2-7|TRBV28|.|many
CASSFGGPPYEQYF
TGTGCCAGCAGTTTCGGGGGGCCACCCTACGAGCAGTACTTC
>TRBJ1-4|TRBV4-1|.|few
CASSQDLGSNEKLFF
TGCGCCAGCAGCCAAGATCTGGGATCTAATGAAAAACTGTTTTTT
>TRBJ2-7|TRBV28|.|many
CASSFRGIEQYF
TGTGCCAGCAGTTTCAGGGGTATCGAGCAGTACTTC
>TRBJ1-5|TRBV5-1|.|.
CASSFAPGSNQPQHF
TGCGCCAGCAGCTTTGCCCCTGGTAGCAATCAGCCCCAGCATTTT
>TRBJ1-2|TRBV6-2/TRBV6-3|.|many
CASSSPGANYGYTF
TGTGCCAGCAGTTCCCCGGGCGCCAACTATGGCTACACCTTC
>TRBJ1-2|TRBV7-2|.|many
CASSFLGGGYGYTF
TGTGCCAGCAGCTTCCTCGGGGGAGGCTATGGCTACACCTTC
>TRBJ2-3|TRBV13|TRBD2|.
CASGAGGVLDTQYF
TGTGCCAGCGGAGCGGGAGGAGTTTTGGATACGCAGTATTTT
>TRBJ1-2|TRBV29-1|.|.
CSVVEDMAYGYTF
TGCAGCGTTGTAGAAGACATGGCCTATGGCTACACCTTC
>TRBJ2-2|TRBV7-3|TRBD2|few
CASTSGDTGELFF
TGTGCCAGCACTAGCGGGGACACCGGGGAGCTGTTTTTT
>TRBJ2-7|TRBV11-2|.|many
CASSPEMEQGHYEQYF
TGTGCCAGCAGCCCTGAAATGGAACAGGGACACTACGAGCAGTACTTC
>TRBJ1-2|TRBV4-1|.|few
CASSPQGTGDYGYTF
TGCGCCAGCAGCCCCCAGGGGACGGGAGACTATGGCTACACCTTC
>TRBJ2-3|TRBV28|.|.
CASSPDSPHTDTQYF
TGTGCCAGCAGTCCGGACAGCCCCCACACAGATACGCAGTATTTT
>TRBJ2-7|TRBV29-1|.|many
CSGSEGPFSYEQYF
TGCAGCGGGTCCGAGGGCCCCTTCTCCTACGAGCAGTACTTC
>TRBJ2-3|TRBV5-1|TRBD2|.
CASSSLAGVSDTQYF
TGCGCCAGCAGCTCCCTAGCGGGAGTCTCAGATACGCAGTATTTT
>TRBJ1-2|TRBV12-3/TRBV12-4|TRBD1|many
CASSPQGAYSGYTF
TGTGCCAGCAGTCCTCAGGGGGCTTACTCTGGCTACACCTTC
>TRBJ2-5|TRBV20-1|.|many
CSARRGSLQETQYF
TGCAGTGCTAGAAGAGGGAGCCTTCAAGAGACCCAGTACTTC
>TRBJ2-2|TRBV7-2|.|once
CASRRDRLANTGELFF
TGTGCCAGCCGACGGGACCGACTGGCGAACACCGGGGAGCTGTTTTTT
>TRBJ1-5|TRBV7-9|TRBD1|.
CASSWDSGSSPQHF
TGTGCCAGCAGCTGGGACAGTGGATCCTCGCCCCAGCATTTT
>TRBJ2-6|TRBV11-2|TRBD1|few
CASSLPRTGGRTSGSAGANVLTF
TGTGCCAGCAGCTTACCTCGGACAGGGGGTCGAACTAGCGGAAGCGCTGGGGCCAACGTCCTGACTTTC
>TRBJ2-3|TRBV27|TRBD2|once
CASSTIAGVVTDTQYF
TGTGCCAGCAGTACAATAGCGGGGGTCGTCACAGATACGCAGTATTTT
>TRBJ2-7|TRBV6-9|.|.
CASSYSGPPYEQYF
TGTGCCAGCAGTTACTCCGGCCCTCCCTACGAGCAGTACTTC
>TRBJ2-5|TRBV28|.|many
CASSLTDRQRSQETQYF
TGTGCCAGCAGTTTAACAGACCGTCAGAGATCCCAAGAGACCCAGTACTTC
>TRBJ2-3|TRBV25-1|TRBD1|.
CASSARGSSTDTQYF
TGTGCCAGCAGTGCCAGGGGGAGTAGCACAGATACGCAGTATTTT
>TRBJ2-1|TRBV11-2|TRBD2|.
CASSLHYGEGNEQFF
TGTGCCAGCAGCTTACACTACGGGGAGGGCAATGAGCAGTTCTTC
>TRBJ1-5|TRBV15|.|few
CATSREGPGNWPQHF
TGTGCCACCAGTCGTGAAGGGCCAGGAAATTGGCCCCAGCATTTT
>TRBJ2-5|TRBV30|TRBD2|few
CAWSSGGPETQYF
TGTGCCTGGTCTAGCGGGGGGCCTGAGACCCAGTACTTC
>TRBJ2-7|TRBV11-2|TRBD2|many
CASSKRTSGGEQYF
TGTGCCAGCAGCAAGCGGACTAGCGGGGGCGAGCAGTACTTC
>TRBJ2-5|TRBV5-6|TRBD2|few
CASSWGLAGQETQYF
TGTGCCAGCAGTTGGGGACTAGCGGGACAAGAGACCCAGTACTTC
>TRBJ2-7|TRBV27|TRBD1|.
CASRTGSHEQYF
TGTGCCAGCAGGACAGGGTCCCACGAGCAGTACTTC
>TRBJ1-5|TRBV28|TRBD1|few
CASSLFATGGDQPQHF
TGTGCCAGCAGTTTATTCGCGACAGGGGGAGATCAGCCCCAGCATTTT
>TRBJ1-1|TRBV28|TRBD1|many
CASRYDRGHWAEAFF
TGTGCCAGCAGATATGACAGGGGGCATTGGGCTGAAGCTTTCTTT
>TRBJ2-7|TRBV27|TRBD1|.
CASSKTGTGFYEQYF
TGTGCCAGCAGCAAGACCGGGACAGGGTTCTACGAGCAGTACTTC